The 31 T cell receptor beta chains below come from one sample, sequenced in a study of blood T cell repertoires in COVID-19. Clones were read by immunoSEQ multiplex PCR, and TCRdb kept only the in-frame ones, dropping some. Among about 380,000 clones listed, more than 65% were seen once. The sample comprised peripheral blood. All receptors come from a human donor with acute or convalescent COVID-19. The donor label of this sample is uncertain.

The V gene is TRBV7-8, the J gene TRBJ2-2, with 7 positions matching TRBD1. This CDR3 comprises 15 residues. Looked up from germline, CDR1 is SGHVS and CDR2 is FQNEAQ. Unmatched junction bases numbered 1, after V lost 2 bases and J lost 1 base. CDR3 amino acids: CASSLHRGNTGELFF. CDR3 DNA: TGTGCCAGCAGCTTACACAGGGGGAACACCGGGGAGCTGTTTTTT.

CDR3 sequence reads: CASSSPQQGNQPQHF. The CDR3 coding sequence is TGTGCCAGCAGTTCTCCTCAACAGGGGAATCAGCCCCAGCATTTT. This chain uses TRBV28 with TRBJ1-5; the match to TRBD1 covers 7 bases. V trimming: 4 bases; J trimming: 4 bases; junction bases outside the gene matches: 7. In germline, CDR1 is MDHEN, CDR2 SYDVKM. This CDR3 contains 15 residues.

This clone was detected ten times or more. The J gene is TRBJ2-1, the V gene TRBV2; the match to TRBD2 covers 9 bases. This CDR3 is built from 16 residues. With 4 bases clipped from V and 7 bases from J, the junction kept 11 bases outside the gene matches. Per germline, CDR1 SNHLY and CDR2 FYNNEI. CDR3 residues: CASSARRGRARNEQFF. The CDR3 coding sequence is TGTGCCAGCAGTGCCCGGCGCGGGAGGGCTCGGAATGAGCAGTTCTTC.

The rearrangement uses TRBV3-1 (or the pseudogene TRBV3-2) and TRBJ2-2; 7 bases are a match to TRBD2. CDR1 and CDR2 from the germline V gene are LGHDT and YNNKEL (reference sequence). Unmatched junction bases numbered 3, after V lost 4 bases and J lost 4 bases. This CDR3 is built from 14 residues. The CDR3 loop reads CASSRWGGTGELFF. The CDR3 bases are TGTGCCAGCAGCCGTTGGGGGGGCACCGGGGAGCTGTTTTTT.

CDR3 amino acids: CASSVALSERAFF. CDR3 nucleotide sequence: TGTGCCAGCAGCGTAGCTTTGTCGGAGAGAGCTTTCTTT. J is TRBJ1-1 and V is TRBV9; D not certain. Germline loops: CDR1 SGDLS, CDR2 YYNGEE. The CDR3 is made up of 13 amino acids. V dropped 0 bases and J dropped 10 bases, with 13 bases sitting between them.

V and J are TRBV11-2 and TRBJ2-3; D is undetermined. Germline CDR1 and CDR2: SGHAT and FQNNGV. V gave up 3 bases and J gave up 7 bases, with 17 bases separating them. This CDR3 comprises 15 residues. The CDR3 bases are TGTGCCAGCAGCTTGGGTTTGGCCCTAGAACATACGCAGTATTTT. Protein: CASSLGLALEHTQYF.

The chain uses TRBV5-4 and TRBJ2-1; TRBD2 agrees at 9 bases. The germline gives CDR1 SGHNT, CDR2 YYREEE (reference sequence). This CDR3 spans 15 amino acids. The ends lost 2 bases at V and 15 bases at J; junction bases unmatched: 15. The CDR3 sequence is CASSLTGSAGGPLFF. The CDR3 DNA reads TGTGCCAGCAGCTTAACGGGTTCGGCGGGAGGGCCGTTGTTCTTC. The complete variable domain, with remaining parts taken from reference TRBV5-4 and TRBJ2-1, reads ETGVTQSPTHLIKTRGQQVTLRCSSQSGHNTVSWYQQALGQGPQFIFQYYREEENGRGNFPPRFSGLQFPNYSSELNVNALELDDSALYLCASSLTGSAGGPLFFGPGTRLTVL.

The chain carries TRBV19 and TRBJ1-2, with 7 nucleotides matching TRBD1. Germline assignment: CDR1 LNHDA and CDR2 SQIVND (reference sequence). The CDR3 is 12 residues long. The V segment lost 9 bases and the J segment 3 bases; nucleotides outside the gene matches: 4. The CDR3 sequence is CASNTGDYGYTF. CDR3 DNA sequence: TGTGCCAGCAACACAGGGGACTATGGCTACACCTTC.

This chain uses TRBV2 with TRBJ2-3, with 7 nucleotides matching TRBD1. CDR1 is SNHLY and CDR2 is FYNNEI in the germline V gene. This CDR3 is 14 amino acids long. Germline trimming cut 6 bases from V and 2 bases from J; bases unmatched to any gene: 5. The CDR3 is CASRWTGVTDTQYF. The DNA of the CDR3 is TGTGCCAGCAGATGGACAGGAGTCACAGATACGCAGTATTTT.

The chain joins TRBV12-5 to TRBJ2-3; 7 nucleotides align to TRBD2. CDR3 length equals 19 residues. Germline values: CDR1 LGHNT, CDR2 FRNRAP. Trimming took 0 bases from V and 6 from J; bases not matched to a gene: 18. CDR3 sequence reads: CASGLVFAPREGWSDTQYF. The CDR3 bases are TGTGCTAGTGGTTTGGTATTTGCCCCTAGGGAGGGTTGGTCCGATACGCAGTATTTT.

V usage is TRBV6-5 and J usage is TRBJ1-1; 11 bases line up with TRBD1. Germline V lookup: CDR1 MNHEY, CDR2 SVGAGI. Trimming at V came to 6 bases and at J to 6 bases, leaving 6 bases not matched to a gene. The length of the CDR3 is 14 residues. The CDR3 loop is CASRLGQGASEAFF. The CDR3 DNA reads TGTGCCAGCAGGTTAGGACAGGGGGCTTCTGAAGCTTTCTTT.

This clone was seen once. This chain links TRBV30 with TRBJ1-6, with no clear D. Deletions cut 2 bases from V and 6 bases from J, with 5 bases between. The CDR3 runs 12 residues. CDR1 is GTSNPN, CDR2 SVGIG, per germline (reference sequence). CDR3 DNA: TGTGCCTGGAGTAGGAGTAATTCACCCCTCCACTTT. This sequence encodes CAWSRSNSPLHF.

The chain carries TRBV2 and TRBJ1-3; D is ambiguous. V was pared by 6 bases and J by 0 bases, with 9 bases between. The CDR3 runs 14 residues. Germline V gives CDR1 SNHLY, CDR2 FYNNEI. The CDR3 region is CASRRSSSGNTIYF. As DNA, the CDR3 is TGTGCCAGCAGGAGATCGAGCTCTGGAAACACCATATATTTT.

The rearrangement joins TRBV5-4 to TRBJ2-3, with a possible D match to TRBD1 (6 bases). The germline V gene has CDR1 SGHNT and CDR2 YYREEE (reference sequence). V was trimmed by 4 bases and J by 3 bases, leaving 12 bases between them. The CDR3 runs 14 residues. CDR3 protein: CASSLGQRTDTQYF. The CDR3 bases are TGTGCCAGCAGCCTCGGACAGAGAACAGATACGCAGTATTTT.

This sequence joins TRBV5-1 and TRBJ1-1, with a possible D match to TRBD1 (6 bases). This CDR3 comprises 16 residues. Germline lookup yields CDR1 SGHRS and CDR2 YFSETQ. With 4 bases removed from V and 0 bases from J, the gap between germline ends came to 16 bases. Here the CDR3 DNA reads TGCGCCAGCAGCCCGAAGGGGACATTGATGAACACTGAAGCTTTCTTT. Translating gives CASSPKGTLMNTEAFF.

This clone was picked up one time. The V gene is TRBV11-2, the J gene TRBJ1-1, with 7 bases lining up with TRBD1. Germline V gene lookup returns CDR1 SGHAT and CDR2 FQNNGV. After removal of 6 bases from V and 5 bases from J, the junction contained 9 bases not matched to a gene. This CDR3 comprises 14 residues. The CDR3 loop reads CASRRQGWETEAFF. The CDR3 region has the DNA TGTGCCAGCAGGCGACAGGGTTGGGAGACTGAAGCTTTCTTT.

V usage is TRBV2 and J usage is TRBJ2-1; D possibly corresponds to TRBD2 (6 bases). This CDR3 has 11 amino acids. With 6 bases removed from V and 11 bases from J, the gap between germline ends came to 11 bases. Germline CDR1 SNHLY, CDR2 FYNNEI. The CDR3 bases are TGTGCCAGCAGAACGGAGGGTCAGCAGTTCTTC. This gives the protein CASRTEGQQFF.

The chain is built from TRBV2 and TRBJ2-2, with D maybe TRBD2 (5 bases). The germline V gene encodes CDR1 SNHLY and CDR2 FYNNEI. CDR3 length: 15 residues. V was clipped by 6 bases and J by 4 bases, with 15 bases between them. CDR3 sequence: CASSPDSLPTGELFF. CDR3 coding DNA: TGTGCCAGCAGCCCGGACTCCCTCCCCACCGGGGAGCTGTTTTTT.

The V and J genes are TRBV29-1 and TRBJ2-5; 13 bases are a match to TRBD2. The germline V gene encodes CDR1 SQVTM and CDR2 ANQGSEA. Trimming took 7 bases from V and 4 from J; bases not matched to a gene: 9. The length of the CDR3 is 15 residues. CDR3 nucleotide sequence: TGCAGCGGACGGACTAGCGGGAGAGGCGGAGAGACCCAGTACTTC. Encoded protein: CSGRTSGRGGETQYF.

This clone occurred once. This rearrangement joins TRBV27 to TRBJ1-1; 12 bases agree with TRBD1. V was pared by 4 bases and J by 4 bases, with 1 base of the junction left unmatched. The length of the CDR3 is 14 residues. The germline gives CDR1 MNHEY, CDR2 SMNVEV (reference sequence). The CDR3 nucleotides are TGTGCCAGCAGTTGGGGACAGGGGGCCACTGAAGCTTTCTTT. This gives the protein CASSWGQGATEAFF.

As concerns this clone: At the DNA level, this CDR3 is encoded by other sequences in the same sample as well. The chain is built from TRBV15 and TRBJ2-7; perhaps TRBD1 as D (5 bases). This CDR3 comprises 14 residues. Looked up from germline, CDR1 is LNHNV and CDR2 is YYDKDF (reference sequence). Between the trimmed V and J ends, which lost 0 bases and 2 bases, there was a span of 8 bases. The CDR3 DNA reads TGTGCCACCAGCAGAGATACGACAGCCTACGAGCAGTACTTC. This translates into CATSRDTTAYEQYF. The whole variable domain, filled in from reference TRBV15 and TRBJ2-7, reads DAMVIQNPRYQVTQFGKPVTLSCSQTLNHNVMYWYQQKSSQAPKLLFHYYDKDFNNEADTPDNFQSRRPNTSFCFLDIRSPGLGDTAMYLCATSRDTTAYEQYFGPGTRLTVT.

The chain carries TRBV2 and TRBJ1-1, with 7 bases that match TRBD1. The CDR3 totals 15 residues. V shed 10 bases and J 0 bases; nucleotides not matched to a gene: 11. The germline CDR1 and CDR2 sequences are SNHLY and FYNNEI. The CDR3 DNA is TGTGCCACCAACCGACAGGGAATTATGAACACTGAAGCTTTCTTT. It yields the protein CATNRQGIMNTEAFF. The entire variable domain, with the rest obtained from reference TRBV2 and TRBJ1-1, is as follows: EPEVTQTPSHQVTQMGQEVILRCVPISNHLYFYWYRQILGQKVEFLVSFYNNEISEKSEIFDDQFSVERPDGSNFTLKIRSTKLEDSAMYFCATNRQGIMNTEAFFGQGTRLTVV.

V gene TRBV5-1 combines with J gene TRBJ2-2; the match to TRBD2 covers 9 bases. The germline CDR1 and CDR2 sequences are SGHRS and YFSETQ. The CDR3 is 15 amino acids. Trimming at V came to 4 bases and at J to 1 base, leaving 2 bases not matched to a gene. CDR3 coding DNA: TGCGCCAGCAGCCTGACTAGCGGGAACACCGGGGAGCTGTTTTTT. Translated: CASSLTSGNTGELFF.

This sequence joins TRBV19 and TRBJ2-7; 8 positions match TRBD2. Germline V gene sequence: CDR1 LNHDA, CDR2 SQIVND (reference sequence). This CDR3 has 13 amino acids. V gave up 3 bases and J gave up 2 bases; unmatched junction bases: 0. CDR3 residues: CASSIGGAYEQYF. In nucleotides, the CDR3 is TGTGCCAGTAGTATCGGGGGGGCCTACGAGCAGTACTTC.

The gene calls are TRBV6-1 and TRBJ1-2; TRBD1 aligns across 8 bases. The CDR3 runs to 15 residues. Looked up from germline, CDR1 is MNHNS and CDR2 is SASEGT. V trimming: 3 bases; J trimming: 3 bases; junction bases outside the gene matches: 6. In nucleotides, the CDR3 is TGTGCCAGCAGTGACCGACAGGGGATGGACTATGGCTACACCTTC. Translation: CASSDRQGMDYGYTF.

This clone was seen a few times. The chain couples TRBV11-2 to TRBJ1-6, with 8 bases that match TRBD1. Germline CDR1 reads SGHAT; CDR2 reads FQNNGV. V was clipped by 4 bases and J by 8 bases; unmatched bases: 16. This CDR3 is built from 18 residues. The CDR3 sequence: CASSSRFTGGQLDSPLHF. The CDR3, as DNA: TGTGCCAGCAGCTCCCGCTTTACAGGGGGGCAGTTAGATTCACCCCTCCACTTT.

This chain joins TRBV4-1 and TRBJ2-1, with D perhaps matching TRBD1 (5 bases). In germline, CDR1 is MGHRA, CDR2 YSYEKL. V lost 2 bases to trimming and J lost 4 bases, with 12 bases between them. This CDR3 has 15 amino acids. The CDR3, as DNA: TGCGCCAGCAGCCAATCGTTGGACAATTACAATGAGCAGTTCTTC. Its translation is CASSQSLDNYNEQFF.

This clone was seen just once. V gene TRBV3-1 (or the pseudogene TRBV3-2) combines with J gene TRBJ1-2, with D unclear. V was trimmed by 1 base and J by 4 bases, leaving 13 bases between them. Germline V lookup: CDR1 LGHDT, CDR2 YNNKEL (reference sequence). There are 15 residues in the CDR3. This CDR3 reads CASSQGGGSPYGYTF. CDR3 nucleotides: TGTGCCAGCAGCCAAGGTGGCGGATCCCCCTATGGCTACACCTTC.

CDR3 sequence reads: CASRATGISYGYTF. CDR3 nucleotides: TGTGCCAGCAGAGCCACAGGAATCTCGTATGGCTACACCTTC. The chain joins TRBV27 to TRBJ1-2, with TRBD1 as a possible D gene (5 bases). This CDR3 spans 14 amino acids. V lost 6 bases to trimming and J lost 5 bases, with 16 bases between them. Germline CDR1 is MNHEY and CDR2 is SMNVEV (reference sequence).

This sequence joins TRBV6-5 and TRBJ1-4, with 7 bases lining up with TRBD1. The ends lost 0 bases at V and 5 bases at J; junction bases unmatched: 3. CDR3 length: 15 residues. Germline CDR1 and CDR2: MNHEY and SVGAGI. CDR3 loop: CASSYSNRGNEKLFF. The CDR3, as DNA: TGTGCCAGCAGTTACTCGAACAGGGGAAATGAAAAACTGTTTTTT.

The genes are TRBV6-8 and TRBJ2-3; no definite D call. The CDR3 contains 12 residues. Trimming took off 5 bases at V and 14 bases at J, with 17 bases between the two ends. The germline CDR1 and CDR2 sequences are MNHGY and SAAAGT. The CDR3 loop reads CASSRPSLARYF. As DNA, the CDR3 is TGTGCCAGCAGTCGTCCCTCCCTTGCGCGGTATTTT.